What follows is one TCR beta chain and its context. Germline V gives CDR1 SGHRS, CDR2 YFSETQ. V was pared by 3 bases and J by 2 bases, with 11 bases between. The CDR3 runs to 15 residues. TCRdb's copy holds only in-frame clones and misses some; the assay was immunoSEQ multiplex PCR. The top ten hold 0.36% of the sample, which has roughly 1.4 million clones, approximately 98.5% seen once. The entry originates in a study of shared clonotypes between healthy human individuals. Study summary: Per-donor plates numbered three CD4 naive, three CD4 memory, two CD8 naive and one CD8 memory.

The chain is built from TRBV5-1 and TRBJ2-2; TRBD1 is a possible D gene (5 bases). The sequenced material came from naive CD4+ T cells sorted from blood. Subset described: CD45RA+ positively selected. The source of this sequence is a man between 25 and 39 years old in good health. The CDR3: CASSSDSHNTGELFF. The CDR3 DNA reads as TGCGCCAGCAGCTCTGACAGCCATAACACCGGGGAGCTGTTTTTT.